Listed below are T cell receptor beta chains from one sample, sequenced in a study of blood T cell repertoires in COVID-19. The table came from immunoSEQ multiplex PCR; TCRdb's copy has only in-frame clones and leaves some out. The sample has 150,000 to 180,000 clones, about 79% seen once. The sample taken for sequencing was peripheral blood. Every receptor here comes from a woman aged 45-60 years with acute or convalescent COVID-19. CDR3s include the opening cysteine and the closing phenylalanine or tryptophan. The order of the fields is CDR3 protein, CDR3 DNA, V gene, D gene, J gene, clone size. A D gene is named only where the DNA matches it firmly. Not all rows give a size; the values are once, few, many and, for expanded clones, a class.

CDR3aa: CASSYGGGTTYEQYF
CDR3nt: TGTGCCAGCAGTTACGGCGGGGGCACTACCTACGAGCAGTACTTC
v_gene: TRBV6-2/TRBV6-3
d_gene: .
j_gene: TRBJ2-7
abundance: .

CDR3aa: CASRPGTGRMNTEAFF
CDR3nt: TGTGCCAGTAGACCTGGGACAGGAAGAATGAACACTGAAGCTTTCTTT
v_gene: TRBV19
d_gene: TRBD1
j_gene: TRBJ1-1
abundance: few

CDR3aa: CASSPPSARGETQYF
CDR3nt: TGTGCCAGCTCACCACCGTCGGCAAGGGGGGAGACCCAGTACTTC
v_gene: TRBV18
d_gene: .
j_gene: TRBJ2-5
abundance: .

CDR3aa: CASSIQGDTQYF
CDR3nt: TGTGCCAGCAGCATCCAGGGGGATACGCAGTATTTT
v_gene: TRBV9
d_gene: .
j_gene: TRBJ2-3
abundance: .

CDR3aa: CASSLVPGSTLRYNEQFF
CDR3nt: TGTGCCAGCAGCTTGGTTCCAGGGTCAACTCTTAGGTACAATGAGCAGTTCTTC
v_gene: TRBV5-8
d_gene: .
j_gene: TRBJ2-1
abundance: .

CDR3aa: CASSAGTGGRGTEAFF
CDR3nt: TGTGCCAGCAGTGCCGGGACAGGGGGCCGGGGCACTGAAGCTTTCTTT
v_gene: TRBV6-1
d_gene: TRBD1
j_gene: TRBJ1-1
abundance: .

CDR3aa: CASSLWGESDYEQYF
CDR3nt: TGCGCCAGCAGCTTGTGGGGGGAATCGGACTACGAGCAGTACTTC
v_gene: TRBV5-1
d_gene: .
j_gene: TRBJ2-7
abundance: .

CDR3aa: CASSLVGRETF
CDR3nt: TGTGCCAGCAGCTTAGTCGGCAGGGAGACTTTC
v_gene: TRBV7-2
d_gene: .
j_gene: TRBJ2-6
abundance: .

CDR3aa: CASSHPWGLAGNEQFF
CDR3nt: TGTGCCAGCAGCCATCCTTGGGGACTAGCGGGCAATGAGCAGTTCTTC
v_gene: TRBV14
d_gene: TRBD2
j_gene: TRBJ2-1
abundance: .

CDR3aa: CASSPSAGSNQPQHF
CDR3nt: TGTGCCAGCTCACCGTCGGCGGGCAGCAATCAGCCCCAGCATTTT
v_gene: TRBV18
d_gene: .
j_gene: TRBJ1-5
abundance: .

CDR3aa: CASSPWGGSYEQYF
CDR3nt: TGTGCCAGCAGCCCTTGGGGCGGCTCCTACGAGCAGTACTTC
v_gene: TRBV14
d_gene: .
j_gene: TRBJ2-7
abundance: .

CDR3aa: CASSLASGTYEQYF
CDR3nt: TGTGCCAGTAGTCTGGCTAGCGGTACCTACGAGCAGTACTTC
v_gene: TRBV19
d_gene: TRBD2
j_gene: TRBJ2-7
abundance: .

CDR3aa: CASSLFRTNEKLFF
CDR3nt: TGTGCCAGCAGCTTGTTCAGAACTAATGAAAAACTGTTTTTT
v_gene: TRBV5-8
d_gene: .
j_gene: TRBJ1-4
abundance: .

CDR3aa: CASSLRDIGEKLFF
CDR3nt: TGTGCCAGCAGCTTACGGGACATCGGTGAAAAACTGTTTTTT
v_gene: TRBV7-2
d_gene: .
j_gene: TRBJ1-4
abundance: .

CDR3aa: CASRGGRRMNTEAFF
CDR3nt: TGTGCCAGCAGGGGAGGGAGACGAATGAACACTGAAGCTTTCTTT
v_gene: TRBV28
d_gene: .
j_gene: TRBJ1-1
abundance: .

CDR3aa: CASTPLGAYGSYEQYF
CDR3nt: TGTGCCAGCACTCCCTTGGGCGCATATGGGTCCTACGAGCAGTACTTC
v_gene: TRBV28
d_gene: .
j_gene: TRBJ2-7
abundance: .

CDR3aa: CASSLLAAGTGRGLEAFF
CDR3nt: TGTGCCAGCAGCTTGTTAGCAGCGGGAACCGGCAGAGGTCTTGAAGCTTTCTTT
v_gene: TRBV5-6
d_gene: .
j_gene: TRBJ1-1
abundance: .

CDR3aa: CASSYLRQGIYGYTF
CDR3nt: TGTGCCAGCAGTTACCTCCGACAGGGAATCTATGGCTACACCTTC
v_gene: TRBV6-5
d_gene: TRBD1
j_gene: TRBJ1-2
abundance: few

CDR3aa: CASSQGSGIAKNIQYF
CDR3nt: TGTGCCAGCAGTCAGGGGTCGGGGATAGCCAAAAACATTCAGTACTTC
v_gene: TRBV7-2
d_gene: .
j_gene: TRBJ2-4
abundance: .

CDR3aa: CAIRDRLDQPQHF
CDR3nt: TGTGCCATCAGGGACAGGTTAGATCAGCCCCAGCATTTT
v_gene: TRBV10-3
d_gene: TRBD1
j_gene: TRBJ1-5
abundance: .

CDR3aa: CASSPSGGAGETQYF
CDR3nt: TGTGCCAGCTCGCCTAGCGGGGGGGCCGGAGAGACCCAGTACTTC
v_gene: TRBV7-3
d_gene: TRBD2
j_gene: TRBJ2-5
abundance: .

CDR3aa: CASSQDLHRGPRAYTIYF
CDR3nt: TGTGCCAGCAGCCAAGACCTTCACAGGGGACCTCGGGCATACACCATATATTTT
v_gene: TRBV3-1/TRBV3-2
d_gene: TRBD1
j_gene: TRBJ1-3
abundance: once

CDR3aa: CASSPGQGTGNTIYF
CDR3nt: TGTGCCAGCTCTCCCGGACAGGGCACTGGAAACACCATATATTTT
v_gene: TRBV6-5
d_gene: TRBD1
j_gene: TRBJ1-3
abundance: .

CDR3aa: CATSDPSVAGRSNNEQFF
CDR3nt: TGTGCCACCAGTGACCCTTCCGTAGCGGGACGGTCTAACAATGAGCAGTTCTTC
v_gene: TRBV24-1
d_gene: TRBD2
j_gene: TRBJ2-1
abundance: .

CDR3aa: CASRQHGLAGEKRYQYF
CDR3nt: TGTGCCAGCAGGCAACACGGACTAGCGGGAGAAAAACGGTACCAGTACTTC
v_gene: TRBV2
d_gene: TRBD2
j_gene: TRBJ2-7
abundance: .

CDR3aa: CASSPSESGTEAFF
CDR3nt: TGTGCCAGCTCACCTTCAGAGTCGGGCACTGAAGCTTTCTTT
v_gene: TRBV18
d_gene: .
j_gene: TRBJ1-1
abundance: .

CDR3aa: CASRSGLAGGQGNNEQFF
CDR3nt: TGTGCCAGCAGGTCGGGACTAGCGGGGGGCCAGGGCAACAATGAGCAGTTCTTC
v_gene: TRBV5-4
d_gene: TRBD2
j_gene: TRBJ2-1
abundance: few

CDR3aa: CASSPPSGVSYTEAFF
CDR3nt: TGTGCCAGCTCACCACCGTCAGGGGTCTCTTACACTGAAGCTTTCTTT
v_gene: TRBV18
d_gene: .
j_gene: TRBJ1-1
abundance: .

CDR3aa: CASKSGGAPDTQYF
CDR3nt: TGTGCCAGCAAAAGCGGGGGGGCCCCAGATACGCAGTATTTT
v_gene: TRBV7-2
d_gene: TRBD2
j_gene: TRBJ2-3
abundance: .

CDR3aa: CASSLSSYGYTF
CDR3nt: TGTGCCAGTAGCCTAAGTAGCTATGGCTACACCTTC
v_gene: TRBV19
d_gene: .
j_gene: TRBJ1-2
abundance: .

CDR3aa: CASGQPYVTGLNSPLHF
CDR3nt: TGTGCCAGCGGACAACCTTACGTGACAGGGTTAAATTCACCCCTCCACTTT
v_gene: TRBV2
d_gene: TRBD1
j_gene: TRBJ1-6
abundance: .

CDR3aa: CASGRNLPGQPYNEQFF
CDR3nt: TGTGCCAGCGGCCGGAACTTACCGGGACAGCCGTACAATGAGCAGTTCTTC
v_gene: TRBV2
d_gene: TRBD1
j_gene: TRBJ2-1
abundance: .

CDR3aa: CASSLGRIAGGETQYF
CDR3nt: TGTGCCAGCAGCTTGGGACGGATCGCGGGGGGAGAGACCCAGTACTTC
v_gene: TRBV5-8
d_gene: TRBD2
j_gene: TRBJ2-5
abundance: few

CDR3aa: CASSKGTAYQGYGYTF
CDR3nt: TGTGCCAGCAGCAAAGGGACAGCCTACCAGGGTTATGGCTACACCTTC
v_gene: TRBV7-8
d_gene: TRBD1
j_gene: TRBJ1-2
abundance: few

CDR3aa: CASSERYGYTF
CDR3nt: TGTGCCAGCAGCGAGCGCTATGGCTACACCTTC
v_gene: TRBV12-3/TRBV12-4
d_gene: .
j_gene: TRBJ1-2
abundance: many

CDR3aa: CASSPPRRTGGYEQYF
CDR3nt: TGTGCCAGCTCACCACCGCGGAGGACGGGGGGCTACGAGCAGTACTTC
v_gene: TRBV18
d_gene: TRBD2
j_gene: TRBJ2-7
abundance: .

CDR3aa: CSVSPGQGDYGYTF
CDR3nt: TGCAGCGTTTCCCCGGGACAGGGTGACTATGGCTACACCTTC
v_gene: TRBV29-1
d_gene: TRBD1
j_gene: TRBJ1-2
abundance: once

CDR3aa: CASSAGFRGTNEKLFF
CDR3nt: TGCGCCAGCAGCGCAGGGTTCAGGGGGACTAATGAAAAACTGTTTTTT
v_gene: TRBV5-1
d_gene: TRBD1
j_gene: TRBJ1-4
abundance: .

CDR3aa: CAISDKESYEQYF
CDR3nt: TGTGCCATCAGTGATAAGGAGTCCTACGAGCAGTACTTC
v_gene: TRBV10-3
d_gene: .
j_gene: TRBJ2-7
abundance: .

CDR3aa: CASSPVRLAGDYEQYF
CDR3nt: TGTGCCAGCAGCCCTGTTAGGCTAGCGGGCGACTACGAGCAGTACTTC
v_gene: TRBV7-8
d_gene: TRBD2
j_gene: TRBJ2-7
abundance: .

CDR3aa: CASRRAGGPYNEQFF
CDR3nt: TGCGCCAGCAGAAGAGCGGGGGGGCCCTACAATGAGCAGTTCTTC
v_gene: TRBV5-1
d_gene: TRBD2
j_gene: TRBJ2-1
abundance: once

CDR3aa: CASSISRGIDSPLHF
CDR3nt: TGTGCCAGTAGTATTTCCAGGGGGATCGATTCACCCCTCCACTTT
v_gene: TRBV19
d_gene: TRBD1
j_gene: TRBJ1-6
abundance: .

CDR3aa: CASSLGTSGNNEQFF
CDR3nt: TGTGCCAGCAGTTTAGGGACTAGCGGCAACAATGAGCAGTTCTTC
v_gene: TRBV27
d_gene: TRBD2
j_gene: TRBJ2-1
abundance: .

CDR3aa: CASSELSGRPSYNEQFF
CDR3nt: TGTGCCAGCAGTGAATTAAGCGGCAGGCCGTCCTACAATGAGCAGTTCTTC
v_gene: TRBV6-1
d_gene: .
j_gene: TRBJ2-1
abundance: .

CDR3aa: CASSLDRGDSPLHF
CDR3nt: TGCGCCAGCAGCCTAGACAGGGGGGACTCACCCCTCCACTTT
v_gene: TRBV4-3
d_gene: TRBD1
j_gene: TRBJ1-6
abundance: .

CDR3aa: CASSLGTGLNQPQHF
CDR3nt: TGTGCCAGCAGCTTGGGGACAGGGCTCAATCAGCCCCAGCATTTT
v_gene: TRBV5-8
d_gene: TRBD1
j_gene: TRBJ1-5
abundance: .

CDR3aa: CASKGTGGAIMNTEAFF
CDR3nt: TGTGCCTCCAAAGGGACAGGGGGCGCGATCATGAACACTGAAGCTTTCTTT
v_gene: TRBV30
d_gene: TRBD1
j_gene: TRBJ1-1
abundance: .